What follows are 2 T cell receptor beta chains derived from one specimen sequenced in a study of blood T cells in healthy people across ages. Using a J-beta primer mix together with a sample-barcoded 5' primer, a second PCR was run for roughly 7 to 12 cycles. Each CDR3 protein gets one entry after TCRdb re-called the 5' RACE reads with MiXCR. The sample has approximately 1,100,000 distinct CDR3 sequences, over 35% seen once; the top ten hold approximately 20%. The sequenced material came from blood. These receptors were collected from a woman in her sixties in good health.

This clonotype has just one count. This chain uses TRBV5-1 with TRBJ2-7; D is unclear. The last part of the DNA fits TRBJ2-5 better; the J call may be wrong. There are 14 residues in the CDR3. Germline V CDR1 and CDR2: SGHRS, YFSETQ. CDR3 sequence: CASSVVTVQETQYF. For the CDR3, the DNA is TGCGCCAGCAGCGTGGTTACAGTCCAAGAGACCCAGTACTTC.

V and J are TRBV20-1 and TRBJ2-2; TRBD2 agrees at 10 bases. Germline V lookup: CDR1 DFQATT, CDR2 SNEGSKA (reference sequence). The CDR3 extends over 14 amino acids. V gave up 4 bases and J gave up 5 bases; unmatched junction bases: 4. As DNA, the CDR3 is TGCAGTGCTACCCTAGCGGGAGTAACCGGGGAGCTGTTTTTT. This gives the protein CSATLAGVTGELFF.